Shown below are 14 T cell receptor beta chains from a single sample sequenced in a study of blood T cell repertoires in COVID-19. Sequencing used immunoSEQ multiplex PCR; TCRdb keeps in-frame clones, though not all of them. The data show roughly 31,000 clones, about 86% seen once. Sequenced sample: peripheral blood. The source of these receptors is a human donor with active COVID-19. The donor label of this sample is uncertain.

The V gene is TRBV5-4, the J gene TRBJ2-7; D is perhaps TRBD2 (5 bases). Germline assignment: CDR1 SGHNT and CDR2 YYREEE (reference sequence). The V end lost 0 bases, the J end lost 0 bases, and 10 bases lay between the germline ends. CDR3 length: 15 amino acids. The CDR3 is CASSLGGSGSYEQYF. CDR3 sequence (DNA): TGTGCCAGCAGCTTGGGAGGGTCCGGCTCCTACGAGCAGTACTTC.

This clone was counted only a few times. The V call is TRBV10-1, the J call TRBJ2-7, with 10 bases that match TRBD2. CDR1 WNHNN and CDR2 SYGVQD come from the germline V gene (reference sequence). The V and J ends lost 2 bases and 5 bases, in that order; junction bases with no gene match: 9. This CDR3 comprises 16 residues. For the CDR3, the DNA is TGCGCCAGCAGTGAGAGAGGAACTAGCGGGGAACACGAGCAGTACTTC. It is translated as CASSERGTSGEHEQYF.

The chain uses TRBV7-2 and TRBJ2-3; D gene uncertain. This CDR3 has 14 residues. V was shortened by 5 bases and J by 2 bases, with 11 bases between the two germline ends. Looked up from germline, CDR1 is SGHTA and CDR2 is FQGNSA. DNA of the CDR3: TGTGCCAGCAGCCCCCGCGGCTCCACAGATACGCAGTATTTT. Translated: CASSPRGSTDTQYF.

The J gene is TRBJ2-7, the V gene TRBV5-1, with D unclear. V was shortened by 4 bases and J by 3 bases, with 8 bases between the two germline ends. This CDR3 contains 12 residues. The germline V gene encodes CDR1 SGHRS and CDR2 YFSETQ. CDR3 sequence reads: CASSTGGYEQYF. CDR3 coding DNA: TGCGCCAGCAGCACTGGCGGCTACGAGCAGTACTTC.

The chain is built from TRBV7-8 and TRBJ1-5, with D hard to call. The CDR3 loop spans 16 amino acids. Trimming removed 5 bases at V and 0 bases at J, with 14 bases between. The germline V gene has CDR1 SGHVS and CDR2 FQNEAQ. Here the CDR3 reads CASSHGRADSNQPQHF. CDR3 sequence (DNA): TGTGCCAGCAGCCATGGGAGGGCAGATAGCAATCAGCCCCAGCATTTT. The full variable domain, completed using reference TRBV7-8 and TRBJ1-5, is GAGVSQSPRYKVAKRGQDVALRCDPISGHVSLFWYQQALGQGPEFLTYFQNEAQLDKSGLPSDRFFAERPEGSVSTLKIQRTQQEDSAVYLCASSHGRADSNQPQHFGDGTRLSIL.

This chain connects TRBV5-6 to TRBJ2-7; TRBD1 matches 9 bases. Germline-derived CDR1 and CDR2 are SGHDT and YYEEEE. V lost 4 bases and J lost 2; bases outside the gene matches: 7. This CDR3 is 15 amino acids long. The CDR3 spells CASSVAGTGTYEQYF. The CDR3 DNA sequence: TGTGCCAGCAGCGTGGCCGGGACAGGGACCTACGAGCAGTACTTC.

The count of this clone is one. This rearrangement joins TRBV2 to TRBJ2-5; 7 nucleotides agree with TRBD2. Trimming took 7 bases from V and 5 from J; bases not matched to a gene: 4. There are 12 residues in the CDR3. CDR1 is SNHLY and CDR2 is FYNNEI in the germline V gene. For the CDR3, the DNA is TGTGCCAGCACCATGGGGGGGGAGACCCAGTACTTC. This encodes CASTMGGETQYF.

The chain couples TRBV5-1 to TRBJ2-5; D not certain. The CDR3 runs 18 residues. V lost 4 bases to trimming and J lost 4 bases, with 26 bases between them. Germline CDR1 and CDR2: SGHRS and YFSETQ. The CDR3: CASSPNVDFSNRRETQYF. DNA of the CDR3: TGCGCCAGCAGCCCGAACGTTGACTTCTCAAACCGACGAGAGACCCAGTACTTC.

The gene calls are TRBV7-2 and TRBJ2-7, with D perhaps matching TRBD2 (6 bases). Trimming removed 4 bases at V and 2 bases at J, with 15 bases between. The CDR3 is 15 residues long. Germline-derived CDR1 and CDR2 are SGHTA and FQGNSA. CDR3 region: CASSSYGWGAYEQYF. CDR3 sequence (DNA): TGTGCCAGCAGCTCGTATGGGTGGGGGGCCTACGAGCAGTACTTC.

V is TRBV6-5 and J is TRBJ2-2; TRBD1 matches 7 bases. V lost 7 bases, J lost 7 bases, and 6 bases stayed unmatched. Germline V lookup: CDR1 MNHEY, CDR2 SVGAGI. There are 13 residues in the CDR3. DNA for the CDR3: TGTGCCAGCACCCGCACAGGGGTCGGGGAGCTGTTTTTT. Encoded protein: CASTRTGVGELFF.

The rearrangement uses TRBV4-1 and TRBJ1-1, with a possible D match to TRBD1 (6 bases). The CDR3 extends over 14 amino acids. Germline V gene sequence: CDR1 MGHRA, CDR2 YSYEKL. Between the trimmed V and J ends, which lost 0 bases and 5 bases, there was a span of 10 bases. Here the CDR3 DNA reads TGCGCCAGCAGCCAAGAATTGCAGGGGACTGAAGCTTTCTTT. This encodes CASSQELQGTEAFF.

This sequence joins TRBV3-1 (or the pseudogene TRBV3-2) and TRBJ2-7; 8 bases fit TRBD1. The CDR3 has 13 residues. Germline V gene sequence: CDR1 LGHDT, CDR2 YNNKEL (reference sequence). J lost 5 bases, V lost 4 bases, and 4 bases had no gene match. CDR3 sequence (DNA): TGTGCCAGCAGCCGGACAGGGCTCGACGAGCAGTACTTC. It encodes CASSRTGLDEQYF.

The gene calls are TRBV6-2 or TRBV6-3 and TRBJ2-7, with no clear D. V gave up 6 bases and J gave up 3 bases, with 9 bases separating them. The CDR3 contains 12 residues. CDR1 is MNHEY and CDR2 is SVGEGT in the germline V gene. Here the CDR3 DNA reads TGTGCCAGCAGCCAACTATTCTACGAGCAGTACTTC. It is translated as CASSQLFYEQYF.

The chain links TRBV4-3 to TRBJ2-7; D may be TRBD2 (5 bases). The CDR3 covers 13 residues. The germline CDR1 and CDR2 sequences are LGHNA and YSLEER. The V end lost 1 base, the J end lost 4 bases, and 8 bases lay between the germline ends. For the CDR3, the DNA is TGCGCCAGCAGCCAAGCTTCGGGGTACGAGCAGTACTTC. It yields the protein CASSQASGYEQYF.